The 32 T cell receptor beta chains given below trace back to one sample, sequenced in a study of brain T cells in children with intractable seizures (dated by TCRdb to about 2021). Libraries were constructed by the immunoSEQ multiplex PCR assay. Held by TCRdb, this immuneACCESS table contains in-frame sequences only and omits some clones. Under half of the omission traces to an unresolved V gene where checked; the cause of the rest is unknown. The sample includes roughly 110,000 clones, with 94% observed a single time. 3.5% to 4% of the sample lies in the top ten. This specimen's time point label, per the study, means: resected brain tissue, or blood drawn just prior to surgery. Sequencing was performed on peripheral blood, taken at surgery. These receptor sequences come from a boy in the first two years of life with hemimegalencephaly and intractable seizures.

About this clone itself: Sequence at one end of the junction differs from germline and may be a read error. The CDR3 DNA is TGTGCCAGCAGTTTGGGGAGGCTACAGGCCTTC. This sequence encodes CASSLGRLQAF. The chain carries TRBV12-3 or TRBV12-4 and TRBJ1-2; D may be TRBD1 (5 bases). The CDR3 length is 11 residues.

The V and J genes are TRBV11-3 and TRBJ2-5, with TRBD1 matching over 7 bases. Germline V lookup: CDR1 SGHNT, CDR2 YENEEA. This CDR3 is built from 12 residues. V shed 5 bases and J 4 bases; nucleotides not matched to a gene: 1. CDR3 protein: CASSHRGETQYF. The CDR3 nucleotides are TGTGCCAGCAGCCACAGGGGAGAGACCCAGTACTTC.

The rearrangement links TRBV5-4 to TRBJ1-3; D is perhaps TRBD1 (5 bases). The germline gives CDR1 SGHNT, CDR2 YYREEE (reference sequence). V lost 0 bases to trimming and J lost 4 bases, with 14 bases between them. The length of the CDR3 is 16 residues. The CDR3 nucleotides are TGTGCCAGCAGCTTGGCCGGAGGGACCGTCGGAAACACCATATATTTT. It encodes CASSLAGGTVGNTIYF. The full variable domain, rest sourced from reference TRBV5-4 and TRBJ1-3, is ETGVTQSPTHLIKTRGQQVTLRCSSQSGHNTVSWYQQALGQGPQFIFQYYREEENGRGNFPPRFSGLQFPNYSSELNVNALELDDSALYLCASSLAGGTVGNTIYFGEGSWLTVV.

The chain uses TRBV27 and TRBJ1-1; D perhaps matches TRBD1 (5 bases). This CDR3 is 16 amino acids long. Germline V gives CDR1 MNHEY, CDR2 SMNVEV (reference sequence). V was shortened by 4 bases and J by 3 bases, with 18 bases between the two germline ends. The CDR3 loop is CASSYSGPQGHTEAFF. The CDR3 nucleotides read TGTGCCAGCAGTTACTCGGGACCCCAAGGGCACACTGAAGCTTTCTTT.

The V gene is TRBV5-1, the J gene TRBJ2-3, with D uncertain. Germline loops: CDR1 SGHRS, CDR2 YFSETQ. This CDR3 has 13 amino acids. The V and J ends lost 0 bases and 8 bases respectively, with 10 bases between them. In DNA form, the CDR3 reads TGCGCCAGCAGCTTGGAGCTGGTTGGTACGCAGTATTTT. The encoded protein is CASSLELVGTQYF.

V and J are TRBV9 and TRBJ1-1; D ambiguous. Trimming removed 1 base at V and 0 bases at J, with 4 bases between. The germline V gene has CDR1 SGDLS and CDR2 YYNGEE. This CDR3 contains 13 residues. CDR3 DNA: TGTGCCAGCAGCGTACAGATGAACACTGAAGCTTTCTTT. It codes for CASSVQMNTEAFF.

The CDR3 reads CASSLGPSNQPQHF. The CDR3 coding sequence is TGTGCCAGCAGCTTGGGACCAAGCAATCAGCCCCAGCATTTT. The chain recombines TRBV5-6 with TRBJ1-5; D not resolved. This CDR3 region has 14 residues. Trimming removed 0 bases at V and 1 base at J, with 5 bases between. Germline V gene lookup returns CDR1 SGHDT and CDR2 YYEEEE.

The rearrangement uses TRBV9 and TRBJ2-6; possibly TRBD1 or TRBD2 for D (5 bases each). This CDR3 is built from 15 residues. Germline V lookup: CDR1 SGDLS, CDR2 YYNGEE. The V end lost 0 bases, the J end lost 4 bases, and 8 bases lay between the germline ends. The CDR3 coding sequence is TGTGCCAGCAGCGTAGGAGGGGTCGGGGCCAACGTCCTGACTTTC. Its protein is CASSVGGVGANVLTF.

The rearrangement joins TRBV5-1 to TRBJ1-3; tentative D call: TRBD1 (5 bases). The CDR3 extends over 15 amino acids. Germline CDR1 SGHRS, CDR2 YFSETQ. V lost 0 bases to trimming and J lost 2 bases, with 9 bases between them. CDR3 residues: CASSLVGAAGNTIYF. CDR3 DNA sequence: TGCGCCAGCAGCTTGGTAGGGGCCGCTGGAAACACCATATATTTT.

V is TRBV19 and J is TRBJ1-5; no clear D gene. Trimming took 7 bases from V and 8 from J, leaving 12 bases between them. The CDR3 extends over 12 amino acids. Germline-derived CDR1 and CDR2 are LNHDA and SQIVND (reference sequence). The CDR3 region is CASTVLGEPQHF. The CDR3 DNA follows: TGTGCCAGTACAGTCCTCGGGGAGCCCCAGCATTTT.

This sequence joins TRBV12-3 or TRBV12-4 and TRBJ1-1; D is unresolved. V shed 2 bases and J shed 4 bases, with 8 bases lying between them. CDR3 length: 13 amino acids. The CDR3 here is CASSLNGVTEAFF. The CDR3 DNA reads TGTGCCAGCAGTTTAAATGGGGTCACTGAAGCTTTCTTT.

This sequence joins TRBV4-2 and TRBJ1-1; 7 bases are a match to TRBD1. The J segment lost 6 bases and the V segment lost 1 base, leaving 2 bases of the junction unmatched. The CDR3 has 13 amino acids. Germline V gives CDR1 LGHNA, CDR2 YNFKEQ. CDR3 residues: CASSQATGAEAFF. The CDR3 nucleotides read TGTGCCAGCAGCCAAGCCACAGGGGCTGAAGCTTTCTTT.

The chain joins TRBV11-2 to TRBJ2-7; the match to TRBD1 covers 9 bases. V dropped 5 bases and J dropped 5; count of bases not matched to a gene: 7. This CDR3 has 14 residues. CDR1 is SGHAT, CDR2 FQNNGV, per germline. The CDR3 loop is CASSVGTGYNEQYF. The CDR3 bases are TGTGCCAGCAGCGTCGGGACAGGGTATAACGAGCAGTACTTC.

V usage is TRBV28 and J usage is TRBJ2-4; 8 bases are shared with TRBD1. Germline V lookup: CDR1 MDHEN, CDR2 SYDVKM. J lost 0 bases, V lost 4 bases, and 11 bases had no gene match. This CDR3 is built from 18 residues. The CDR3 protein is CASSYRGWAKVAKNIQYF. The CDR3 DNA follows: TGTGCCAGCAGTTACAGGGGGTGGGCGAAAGTAGCCAAAAACATTCAGTACTTC.

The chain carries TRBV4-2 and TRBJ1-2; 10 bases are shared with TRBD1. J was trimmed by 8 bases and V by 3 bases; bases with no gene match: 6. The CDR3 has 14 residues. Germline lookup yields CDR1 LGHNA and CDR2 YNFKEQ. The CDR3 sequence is CASSHDRGLSGYTF. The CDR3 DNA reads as TGTGCCAGCAGCCATGACAGGGGGCTTTCGGGCTACACCTTC.

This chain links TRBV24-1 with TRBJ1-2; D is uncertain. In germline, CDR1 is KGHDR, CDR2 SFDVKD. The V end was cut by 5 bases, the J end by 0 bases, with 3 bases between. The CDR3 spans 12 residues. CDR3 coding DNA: TGTGCCACCAGTGCGTCTAACTATGGCTACACCTTC. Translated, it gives CATSASNYGYTF.

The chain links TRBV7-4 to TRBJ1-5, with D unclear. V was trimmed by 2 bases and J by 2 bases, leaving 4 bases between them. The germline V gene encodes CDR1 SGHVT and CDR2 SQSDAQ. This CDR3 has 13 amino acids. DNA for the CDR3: TGTGCCAGCAGCTTACAGGGCAATCAGCCCCAGCATTTT. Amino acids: CASSLQGNQPQHF.

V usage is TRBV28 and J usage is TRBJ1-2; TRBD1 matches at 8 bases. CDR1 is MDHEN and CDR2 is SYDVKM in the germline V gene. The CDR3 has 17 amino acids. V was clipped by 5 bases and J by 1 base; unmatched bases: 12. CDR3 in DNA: TGTGCCAGCAGTCCAACGTCGCAGGGGGCTCTTAACTATGGCTACACCTTC. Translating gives CASSPTSQGALNYGYTF.

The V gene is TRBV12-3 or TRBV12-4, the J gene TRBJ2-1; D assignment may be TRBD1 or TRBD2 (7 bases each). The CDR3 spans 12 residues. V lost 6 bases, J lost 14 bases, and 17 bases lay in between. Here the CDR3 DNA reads TGTGCCAGCAGCCTTGACAGGGCGGGGGAGTTCTTC. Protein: CASSLDRAGEFF.

CDR3 residues: CASSLDPGSYEQYF. CDR3 nucleotide sequence: TGTGCCAGCAGCTTAGATCCGGGCTCCTACGAGCAGTACTTC. This chain uses TRBV11-2 with TRBJ2-7, with D unresolved. V shed 0 bases and J shed 0 bases, with 6 bases lying between them. This CDR3 is 14 amino acids long. Germline V lookup: CDR1 SGHAT, CDR2 FQNNGV.

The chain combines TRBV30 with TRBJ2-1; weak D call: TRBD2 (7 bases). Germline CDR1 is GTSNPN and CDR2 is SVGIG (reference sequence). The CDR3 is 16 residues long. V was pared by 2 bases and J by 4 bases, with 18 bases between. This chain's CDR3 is CAWSPRRGGRYNEQFF. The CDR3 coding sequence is TGTGCCTGGAGTCCCCGGAGGGGGGGGCGTTACAATGAGCAGTTCTTC.

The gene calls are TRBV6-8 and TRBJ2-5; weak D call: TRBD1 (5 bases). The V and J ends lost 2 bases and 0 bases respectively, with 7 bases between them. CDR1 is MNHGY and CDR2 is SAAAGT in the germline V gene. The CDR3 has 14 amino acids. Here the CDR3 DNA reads TGTGCCAGCAGTTACGACAGACACCAAGAGACCCAGTACTTC. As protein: CASSYDRHQETQYF.

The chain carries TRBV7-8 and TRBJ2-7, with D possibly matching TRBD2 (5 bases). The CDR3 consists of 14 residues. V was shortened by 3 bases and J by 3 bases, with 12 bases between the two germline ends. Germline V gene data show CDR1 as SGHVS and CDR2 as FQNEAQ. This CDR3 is CASSLRTADYEQYF. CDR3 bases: TGTGCCAGCAGCTTGCGGACTGCCGACTACGAGCAGTACTTC.

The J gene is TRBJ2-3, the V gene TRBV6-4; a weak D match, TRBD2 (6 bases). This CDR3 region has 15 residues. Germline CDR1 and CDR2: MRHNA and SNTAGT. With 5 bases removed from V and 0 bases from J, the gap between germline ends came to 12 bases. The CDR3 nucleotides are TGTGCCAGCAGTTTGGAGGGTCGTAGCACAGATACGCAGTATTTT. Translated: CASSLEGRSTDTQYF.

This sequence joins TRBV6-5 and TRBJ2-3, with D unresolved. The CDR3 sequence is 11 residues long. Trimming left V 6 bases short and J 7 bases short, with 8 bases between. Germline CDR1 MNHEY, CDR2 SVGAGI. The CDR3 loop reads CASSPGHTQYF. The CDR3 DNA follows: TGTGCCAGCAGCCCCGGGCATACGCAGTATTTT.

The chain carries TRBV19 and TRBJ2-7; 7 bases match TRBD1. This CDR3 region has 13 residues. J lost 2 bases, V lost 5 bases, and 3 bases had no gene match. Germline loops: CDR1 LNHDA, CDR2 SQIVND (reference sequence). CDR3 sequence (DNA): TGTGCCAGTAGTTCCGGGACAGCCTACGAGCAGTACTTC. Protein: CASSSGTAYEQYF. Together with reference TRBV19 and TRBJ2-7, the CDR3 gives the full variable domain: DGGITQSPKYLFRKEGQNVTLSCEQNLNHDAMYWYRQDPGQGLRLIYYSQIVNDFQKGDIAEGYSVSREKKESFPLTVTSAQKNPTAFYLCASSSGTAYEQYFGPGTRLTVT.

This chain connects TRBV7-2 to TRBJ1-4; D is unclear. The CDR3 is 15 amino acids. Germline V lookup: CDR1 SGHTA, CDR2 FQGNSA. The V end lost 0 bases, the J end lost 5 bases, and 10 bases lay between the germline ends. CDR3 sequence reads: CASSLAPVVNEKLFF. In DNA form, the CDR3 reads TGTGCCAGCAGCTTAGCCCCGGTGGTAAATGAAAAACTGTTTTTT.

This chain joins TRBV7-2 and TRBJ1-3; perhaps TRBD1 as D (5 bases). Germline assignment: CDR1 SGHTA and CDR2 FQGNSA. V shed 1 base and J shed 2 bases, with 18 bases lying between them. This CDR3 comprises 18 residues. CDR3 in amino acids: CASSLGGGGALAGNTIYF. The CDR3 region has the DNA TGTGCCAGCAGCTTAGGGGGGGGTGGCGCTCTAGCTGGAAACACCATATATTTT.

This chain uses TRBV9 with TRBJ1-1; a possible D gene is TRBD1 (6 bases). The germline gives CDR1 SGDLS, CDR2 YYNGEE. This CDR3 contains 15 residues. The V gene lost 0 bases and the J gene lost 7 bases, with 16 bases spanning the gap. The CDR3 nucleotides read TGTGCCAGCAGCGTAGGCCCAAGGGAGGGGGGTGAAGCTTTCTTT. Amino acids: CASSVGPREGGEAFF.

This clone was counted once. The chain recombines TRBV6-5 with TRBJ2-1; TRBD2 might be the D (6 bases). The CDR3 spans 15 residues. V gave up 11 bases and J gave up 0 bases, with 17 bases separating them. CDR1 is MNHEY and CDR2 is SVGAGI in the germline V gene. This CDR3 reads CAASGSGSSYNEQFF. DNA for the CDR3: TGTGCCGCTTCGGGTAGCGGTAGCTCCTACAATGAGCAGTTCTTC.

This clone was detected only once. CDR3 DNA: TGTGCCAGTAGTATCCCATCGACTCACACCGGGGAGCTGTTTTTT. Translating gives CASSIPSTHTGELFF. The chain joins TRBV19 to TRBJ2-2; no reliable D call. Germline V lookup: CDR1 LNHDA, CDR2 SQIVND (reference sequence). V was clipped by 3 bases and J by 3 bases, with 11 bases between them. The CDR3 covers 15 residues.

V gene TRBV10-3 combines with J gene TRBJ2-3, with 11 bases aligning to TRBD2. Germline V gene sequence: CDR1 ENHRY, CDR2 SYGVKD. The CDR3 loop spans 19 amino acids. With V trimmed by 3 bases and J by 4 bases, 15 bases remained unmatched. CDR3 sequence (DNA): TGTGCCATCAGTGATAGCGGTAGCGGGAGGGCCAGCGGTCCAGATACGCAGTATTTT. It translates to CAISDSGSGRASGPDTQYF.